This T cell receptor beta chain was captured by sequencing in a study of response to subunit inactivated influenza vaccine. TCRdb reanalysed the RT-PCR reads using MiXCR and keeps one entry per CDR3 protein. The sample comprises 600,000 to 850,000 distinct CDR3 sequences, less than 15% of which are singletons, and 6.5% to 8% rests with the top ten. Germline values: CDR1 SGHTA, CDR2 FQGNSA. CDR3 size: 16 residues. The ends were cut back, 0 bases at V and 1 base at J, with 12 bases in the middle. About this clonotype itself: Antigen: not known.

Overall study results and limits: Authors suggested seasonal influenza vaccinations each recruit few new T cells.

The clonotype originates from a man aged 45 to 65 who received an inactivated influenza vaccine. Material: PBMCs from blood, obtained roughly 15 days before vaccination. V is TRBV7-2 and J is TRBJ1-1; D remains unclear. CDR3: CASSLARAEGNTEAFF. In nucleotides, the CDR3 is TGTGCCAGCAGCTTAGCGAGGGCCGAAGGGAACACTGAAGCTTTCTTT.